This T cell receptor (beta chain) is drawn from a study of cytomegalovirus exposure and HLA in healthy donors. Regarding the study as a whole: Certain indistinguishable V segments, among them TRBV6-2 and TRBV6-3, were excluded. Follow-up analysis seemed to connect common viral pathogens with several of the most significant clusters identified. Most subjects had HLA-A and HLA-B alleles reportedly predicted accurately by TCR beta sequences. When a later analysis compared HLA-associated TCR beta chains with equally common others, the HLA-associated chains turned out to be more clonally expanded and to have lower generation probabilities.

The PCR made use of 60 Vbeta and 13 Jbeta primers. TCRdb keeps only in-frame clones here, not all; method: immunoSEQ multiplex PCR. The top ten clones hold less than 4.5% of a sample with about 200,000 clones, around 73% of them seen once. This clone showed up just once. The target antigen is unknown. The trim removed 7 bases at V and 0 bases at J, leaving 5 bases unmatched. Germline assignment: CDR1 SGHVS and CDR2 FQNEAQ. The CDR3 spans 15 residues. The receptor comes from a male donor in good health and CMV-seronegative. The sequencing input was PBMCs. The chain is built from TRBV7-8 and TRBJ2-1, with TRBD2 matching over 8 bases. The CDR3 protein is CASIPGTSSYNEQFF. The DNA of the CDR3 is TGTGCCAGCATCCCCGGGACTAGCTCCTACAATGAGCAGTTCTTC. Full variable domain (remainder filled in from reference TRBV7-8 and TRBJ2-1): GAGVSQSPRYKVAKRGQDVALRCDPISGHVSLFWYQQALGQGPEFLTYFQNEAQLDKSGLPSDRFFAERPEGSVSTLKIQRTQQEDSAVYLCASIPGTSSYNEQFFGPGTRLTVL.